This T cell receptor beta chain stems from a study of radiotherapy plus CTLA-4 blockade in lung cancer. The length of the CDR3 is 14 residues. Losses at the gene ends were 8 bases for V and 5 bases for J; bases not matched to a gene: 8. CDR1 is LNHDA, CDR2 SQIVND, per germline (reference sequence). This clone was detected once. Its antigen is unknown. Focal radiation with ipilimumab CTLA-4 blockade was given to patients with chemo-refractory metastatic non-small-cell lung cancer. Overall study findings and caveats: Reportedly, early blood T cell clone dynamics best predicted response, with interferon-beta. Among blood TCR repertoires after radiotherapy plus ipilimumab, tumor-derived clones expanded.

The method was immunoSEQ multiplex PCR; TCRdb's version includes in-frame clones alone and lacks a portion of them. The table has more than 40,000 clones, roughly 64% seen once. Here the sequenced sample was peripheral blood, taken from a patient treated with radiotherapy plus ipilimumab. The TCR was taken from a human donor with non-small cell lung cancer who had a partial response to radiotherapy plus ipilimumab. The V and J genes are TRBV19 and TRBJ2-5; TRBD2 matches at 10 bases. The CDR3 region is CASSLAGVAETQYF. CDR3 DNA: TGTGCCAGTTCGCTAGCGGGAGTAGCGGAGACCCAGTACTTC. Together with reference TRBV19 and TRBJ2-5, the CDR3 gives the full variable domain: DGGITQSPKYLFRKEGQNVTLSCEQNLNHDAMYWYRQDPGQGLRLIYYSQIVNDFQKGDIAEGYSVSREKKESFPLTVTSAQKNPTAFYLCASSLAGVAETQYFGPGTRLLVL.